This T cell receptor (beta chain) was sequenced during a study of T cells after yellow fever vaccination. TCRdb re-called the 5' RACE reads through MiXCR, storing one row per CDR3 protein. Here the sample spans 150,000 to 200,000 distinct CDR3 sequences, approximately 9.9% being singletons. The CDR3 extends over 13 amino acids. Looked up from germline, CDR1 is DFQATT and CDR2 is SNEGSKA (reference sequence). Trimming removed 4 bases from V and 5 bases from J, with 11 bases in between. This clonotype occurred many times. The sequencing used CD8+ T cells sorted from PBMCs, collected 45 days after the yellow fever booster vaccination. The receptor's source is a man aged 18 to 30 who received the YFV17D yellow fever vaccine. J is TRBJ2-2 and V is TRBV20-1, with D unclear. Here the CDR3 DNA reads TGCAGTGCTACTGGGTCGGGTACCGGGGAGCTGTTTTTT. It is translated as CSATGSGTGELFF.